This T cell receptor (beta chain) was captured by sequencing in a study of T cell responses to AZD1222 COVID-19 vaccine. Study-wide points: White British people made up most donors, females outnumbered males, and clonal diversity was possibly underestimated. Among spike-specific TCRs, nearly half reportedly target unmutated variant regions.

About this clone itself: Its antigen is not known.

Sequencing was performed with immunoSEQ multiplex PCR; in TCRdb, only in-frame clones are kept and a portion is missing. This table has around 210,000 clones, around 94% appearing once. Germline lookup yields CDR1 GTSNPN and CDR2 SVGIG (reference sequence). CDR3 size: 13 residues. J was trimmed by 4 bases and V by 3 bases; bases with no gene match: 2. Sequenced material: peripheral blood, taken 28 days after the second dose of the MenACWY control vaccine. The chain combines TRBV30 with TRBJ2-1; 8 bases fit TRBD2. The TCR sequence derives from an adult who received the MenACWY meningococcal vaccine as a control. In DNA form, the CDR3 reads TGTGCCTGGAGCGGCGGGGGGTACAATGAGCAGTTCTTC. It codes for CAWSGGGYNEQFF.